This is a list of T cell receptor beta chains from one sample in a study of blood T cell repertoires in COVID-19. Produced via immunoSEQ multiplex PCR; TCRdb's table is partial and in-frame only. This table has roughly 380,000 clones, more than 75% appearing once. What was sequenced was PBMCs or T cells enriched from blood (not recorded which). Receptors originate from a woman in her twenties or thirties who had recovered from COVID-19. Both conserved end residues are part of each CDR3. D genes are given only for firm matches. Clone size is not always given. Where it is, it says once, few, many or a class for expanded clones.

TRBV2	-	-	TRBJ1-2	CASSLTGSPDGYTF	TGTGCCAGCAGCCTGACAGGATCTCCGGATGGCTACACCTTC
TRBV7-2	-	-	TRBJ2-5	CASSPSGAQETQYF	TGTGCCAGCAGCCCCTCCGGAGCCCAAGAGACCCAGTACTTC
TRBV5-4	-	-	TRBJ1-1	CASSLGGNMNTEAFF	TGTGCCAGCAGCTTGGGAGGGAACATGAACACTGAAGCTTTCTTT
TRBV7-9	TRBD2	-	TRBJ2-1	CASKLAETPYNEQFF	TGTGCCAGTAAACTAGCGGAGACACCCTACAATGAGCAGTTCTTC
TRBV6-5	TRBD1	-	TRBJ1-5	CASSPKGQGFQPQHF	TGTGCCAGCAGCCCCAAGGGACAGGGGTTTCAGCCCCAGCATTTT
TRBV5-4	TRBD2	-	TRBJ2-1	CASSDSGTSRNEQFF	TGTGCCAGCAGCGACTCCGGGACTAGTCGCAATGAGCAGTTCTTC
TRBV27	-	-	TRBJ2-1	CASSEIGGNEQFF	TGTGCCAGCAGCGAGATAGGGGGTAATGAGCAGTTCTTC
TRBV7-8	-	-	TRBJ1-3	CASSLDNTSGNTIYF	TGTGCCAGCAGCTTAGACAACACCTCTGGAAACACCATATATTTT
TRBV27	TRBD1	few	TRBJ1-2	CASSFQTGGVYGYTF	TGTGCCAGCAGTTTCCAGACAGGGGGGGTCTATGGCTACACCTTC
TRBV7-2	TRBD1	once	TRBJ2-7	CASSQTGGASYEQYF	TGTGCCAGCAGTCAGACAGGGGGCGCGTCCTACGAGCAGTACTTC
TRBV15	-	-	TRBJ1-2	CATSRDRSYGYTF	TGTGCCACCAGCAGAGACAGGTCCTATGGCTACACCTTC
TRBV9	-	-	TRBJ1-1	CASSVGTGPFTEAFF	TGTGCCAGCAGCGTAGGTACAGGGCCGTTCACTGAAGCTTTCTTT
TRBV20-1	-	-	TRBJ2-1	CSASRGSWIYNEQFF	TGCAGTGCTAGTCGGGGTAGCTGGATTTACAATGAGCAGTTCTTC
TRBV11-2	-	-	TRBJ1-1	CASSYRAKNTEAFF	TGTGCCAGCAGCTACAGGGCAAAGAACACTGAAGCTTTCTTT
TRBV4-1	TRBD2	-	TRBJ2-5	CASRISGLAGGETQYF	TGCGCCAGCCGGATTTCGGGTTTAGCGGGAGGAGAGACCCAGTACTTC
TRBV14	TRBD1	-	TRBJ2-7	CASSHLDRAPYEQYF	TGTGCCAGCAGCCATCTCGACAGGGCGCCCTACGAGCAGTACTTC
TRBV3-1/TRBV3-2	-	-	TRBJ2-1	CASSQAAVQQFF	TGTGCCAGCAGCCAAGCAGCGGTCCAGCAGTTCTTC
TRBV7-9	TRBD1	-	TRBJ2-1	CASSLGGQDNEQFF	TGTGCCAGCAGCTTAGGCGGACAGGACAATGAGCAGTTCTTC
TRBV29-1	TRBD2	-	TRBJ2-7	CSVGTSGTYEQYF	TGCAGCGTCGGGACTAGCGGGACCTACGAGCAGTACTTC
TRBV29-1	TRBD2	-	TRBJ2-1	CSVEDPKGLAGESEQFF	TGCAGCGTTGAAGATCCTAAGGGACTAGCGGGGGAGAGTGAGCAGTTCTTC
TRBV29-1	-	-	TRBJ2-1	CSGSNRVDEQFF	TGCAGCGGATCCAACAGGGTTGATGAGCAGTTCTTC
TRBV7-2	-	-	TRBJ2-5	CASSIGIAQETQYF	TGTGCCAGCAGCATCGGGATAGCCCAAGAGACCCAGTACTTC
TRBV12-3/TRBV12-4	-	-	TRBJ1-2	CASSPGRSYTF	TGTGCCAGCAGTCCAGGGCGAAGCTACACCTTC
TRBV19	-	-	TRBJ2-3	CASSTGRSMITDTQYF	TGTGCCAGTAGTACAGGGAGGTCGATGATCACAGATACGCAGTATTTT
TRBV15	-	-	TRBJ1-5	CATSFRGMGQPQHF	TGTGCCACCAGTTTCAGGGGCATGGGTCAGCCCCAGCATTTT
TRBV11-2	-	-	TRBJ2-2	CASSLAAGATGELFF	TGTGCCAGCAGCTTAGCAGCGGGCGCCACCGGGGAGCTGTTTTTT
TRBV6-5	-	-	TRBJ1-2	CASTPPLTAIYGYTF	TGTGCCAGCACCCCACCCCTCACAGCCATCTATGGCTACACCTTC
TRBV7-9	-	-	TRBJ2-7	CASSTLAYEQYF	TGTGCCAGCAGCACTCTGGCCTACGAGCAGTACTTC
TRBV25-1	-	-	TRBJ2-3	CASSDPRDKDTQYF	TGTGCCAGCAGTGATCCCCGGGACAAAGATACGCAGTATTTT
TRBV7-9	-	-	TRBJ2-7	CASSLVGIDEQYF	TGTGCCAGCAGCTTAGTCGGTATCGACGAGCAGTACTTC
TRBV18	-	-	TRBJ1-5	CASSKDSLNQPQHF	TGTGCCAGCTCAAAGGACAGCCTCAATCAGCCCCAGCATTTT
TRBV7-2	TRBD1	-	TRBJ2-7	CASSSYRGTAYEQYF	TGTGCCAGCAGCTCATACAGGGGCACGGCCTACGAGCAGTACTTC
TRBV2	-	-	TRBJ2-1	CASSGGLSYNEQFF	TGTGCCAGCAGTGGGGGACTGTCGTACAATGAGCAGTTCTTC
TRBV19	-	-	TRBJ1-2	CASSIGGIQGYTF	TGTGCCAGTAGTATCGGAGGGATTCAAGGCTACACCTTC
TRBV12-3/TRBV12-4	-	-	TRBJ1-1	CASSRTLTEAFF	TGTGCCAGCAGCAGGACACTTACTGAAGCTTTCTTT
TRBV12-3/TRBV12-4	-	-	TRBJ2-7	CASSFGTYEQYF	TGTGCCAGCAGTTTCGGGACCTACGAGCAGTACTTC
TRBV11-3	-	-	TRBJ1-1	CASPPGRGEGTEAFF	TGTGCCAGCCCTCCGGGGAGGGGGGAAGGGACTGAAGCTTTCTTT
TRBV7-8	TRBD2	-	TRBJ2-1	CASSLQSRTSGNNEQFF	TGTGCCAGCAGCTTACAAAGTAGGACTAGCGGAAACAATGAGCAGTTCTTC
TRBV7-7	TRBD1	few	TRBJ1-1	CASSPHTGTGAEAFF	TGTGCTAGCAGCCCGCATACAGGGACAGGGGCTGAAGCTTTCTTT
TRBV5-1	-	-	TRBJ1-1	CASSLEAGALNTEAFF	TGCGCCAGCAGCTTGGAGGCAGGGGCTCTGAACACTGAAGCTTTCTTT
TRBV3-1/TRBV3-2	-	-	TRBJ2-1	CASSQDWLVSYNEQFF	TGTGCCAGCAGCCAAGATTGGCTAGTTTCCTACAATGAGCAGTTCTTC
TRBV18	-	once	TRBJ2-1	CASSSGLVTNNEQFF	TGTGCCAGCTCATCGGGACTCGTGACGAACAATGAGCAGTTCTTC
TRBV29-1	-	once	TRBJ1-1	CSVEGGQRSEAFF	TGCAGCGTTGAAGGGGGACAACGGTCTGAAGCTTTCTTT
TRBV5-1	TRBD2	-	TRBJ2-1	CASSLVALAGVTEQFF	TGCGCCAGCAGCTTGGTTGCACTAGCGGGAGTGACTGAGCAGTTCTTC
TRBV27	-	-	TRBJ1-2	CASSLSYRAPGNYGYTF	TGTGCCAGCAGTTTATCATACAGGGCCCCCGGCAACTATGGCTACACCTTC
TRBV5-1	TRBD1	-	TRBJ2-1	CASSFTTGGYNEQFF	TGCGCCAGCAGCTTTACGACAGGGGGGTACAATGAGCAGTTCTTC
TRBV6-6	-	-	TRBJ2-7	CASSSLKDLDRYEQYF	TGTGCCAGCAGTTCCCTGAAGGACTTGGACAGATACGAGCAGTACTTC
TRBV29-1	TRBD2	-	TRBJ2-2	CSVEVASGRKTGELFF	TGCAGCGTTGAGGTGGCTAGCGGGAGGAAAACCGGGGAGCTGTTTTTT
TRBV11-2	TRBD2	-	TRBJ2-5	CASSWASGYQETQYF	TGTGCCAGCAGTTGGGCTAGCGGATACCAAGAGACCCAGTACTTC
TRBV5-1	-	-	TRBJ1-4	CASSSQGWEKLFF	TGCGCCAGCAGCTCGCAGGGCTGGGAAAAACTGTTTTTT
TRBV29-1	TRBD1	-	TRBJ1-2	CSAEKPGQYYGYTF	TGCAGCGCCGAAAAACCGGGACAGTACTATGGCTACACCTTC
TRBV27	-	-	TRBJ1-6	CASSPQAFGLKFNSPLHF	TGTGCCAGCAGTCCCCAGGCATTTGGGCTCAAATTTAATTCACCCCTCCACTTT
TRBV5-1	-	-	TRBJ2-5	CASRPRNKETQYF	TGCGCCAGCAGACCTAGAAACAAAGAGACCCAGTACTTC